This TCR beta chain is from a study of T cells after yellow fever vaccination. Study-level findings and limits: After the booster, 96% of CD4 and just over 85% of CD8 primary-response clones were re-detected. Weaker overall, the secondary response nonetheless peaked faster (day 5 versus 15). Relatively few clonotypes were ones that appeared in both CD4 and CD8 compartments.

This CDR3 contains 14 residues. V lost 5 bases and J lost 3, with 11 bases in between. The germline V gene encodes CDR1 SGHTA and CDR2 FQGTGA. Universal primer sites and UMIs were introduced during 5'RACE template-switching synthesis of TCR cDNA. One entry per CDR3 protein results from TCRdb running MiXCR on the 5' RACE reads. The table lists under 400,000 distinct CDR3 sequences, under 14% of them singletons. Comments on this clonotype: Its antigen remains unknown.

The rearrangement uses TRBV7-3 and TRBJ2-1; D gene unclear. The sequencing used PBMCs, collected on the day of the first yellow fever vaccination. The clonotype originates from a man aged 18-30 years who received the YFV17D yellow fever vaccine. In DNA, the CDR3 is TGTGCCAGCAGCCCTGGAGAGTACTACAATGAGCAGTTCTTC. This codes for CASSPGEYYNEQFF.